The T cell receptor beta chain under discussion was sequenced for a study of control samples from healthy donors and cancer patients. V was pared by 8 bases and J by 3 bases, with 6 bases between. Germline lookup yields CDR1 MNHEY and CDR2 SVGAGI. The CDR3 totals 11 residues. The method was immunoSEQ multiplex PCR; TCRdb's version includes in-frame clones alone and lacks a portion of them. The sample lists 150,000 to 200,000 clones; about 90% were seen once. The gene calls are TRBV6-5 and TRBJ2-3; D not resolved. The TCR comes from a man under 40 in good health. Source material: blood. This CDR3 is CASPVTDTQYF. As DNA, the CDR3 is TGTGCCAGCCCCGTAACAGATACGCAGTATTTT.